Listed here are 19 T cell receptor beta chains from one sample, sequenced in a study of human T cells and chemical hapten exposure. TCRdb redid the calling of the 5' RACE reads with MiXCR, one entry per CDR3 protein. This table holds tens of thousands of distinct CDR3 sequences, about 8% found once. The authors' total RNA extraction used unfractionated whole blood. The receptors originated from a male donor in good health.

Ten or more counts support this clonotype. The rearrangement links TRBV10-2 to TRBJ1-5; the match to TRBD1 covers 9 bases. From germline, CDR1 is WSHSY and CDR2 SAAADI. The CDR3 runs to 16 residues. J was trimmed by 3 bases and V by 2 bases; bases with no gene match: 5. The CDR3 here is CASSEQGTGFNQPQHF. Written as DNA, the CDR3 is TGCGCCAGCAGTGAGCAGGGGACAGGGTTCAATCAGCCCCAGCATTTT.

This clonotype was seen repeatedly, ten times or more. The V gene is TRBV20-1, the J gene TRBJ2-1; D may be TRBD1 (5 bases). CDR3 size: 15 residues. The V gene's germline CDR1 is DFQATT and CDR2 SNEGSKA (reference sequence). V shed 6 bases and J shed 7 bases, with 22 bases lying between them. The CDR3 nucleotides are TGCAGTGCCAAACATAGGGGAAGGAGTAATAATGAGCAGTTCTTC. This gives the protein CSAKHRGRSNNEQFF.

This clonotype was seen repeatedly, ten times or more. This chain uses TRBV29-1 with TRBJ1-1, with 8 positions matching TRBD1. The CDR3 contains 12 residues. V was clipped by 7 bases and J by 3 bases; unmatched bases: 4. CDR1 is SQVTM, CDR2 ANQGSEA, per germline. The CDR3 region is CSAGTGDTEAFF. In DNA form, the CDR3 reads TGCAGCGCGGGGACAGGTGACACTGAAGCTTTCTTT.

The chain is built from TRBV20-1 and TRBJ2-1, with D possibly matching TRBD1 (6 bases). Trimming removed 1 base at V and 6 bases at J, with 10 bases between. The length of the CDR3 is 13 residues. CDR1 is DFQATT, CDR2 SNEGSKA, per germline (reference sequence). The CDR3 here is CSARADSGNEQFF. Here the CDR3 DNA reads TGCAGTGCTAGAGCGGACAGCGGCAATGAGCAGTTCTTC.

This clonotype was detected many times. V gene TRBV29-1 combines with J gene TRBJ2-3; 9 nucleotides align to TRBD1. Germline trimming cut 7 bases from V and 4 bases from J; bases unmatched to any gene: 9. The CDR3 has 14 amino acids. Germline loops: CDR1 SQVTM, CDR2 ANQGSEA. The CDR3, as DNA: TGCAGCGCTCCGGGACAGGGTCGCGCAGATACGCAGTATTTT. Translating it yields CSAPGQGRADTQYF.

At least ten counts were recorded for this clonotype. The rearrangement uses TRBV7-9 and TRBJ2-1; either TRBD1 or TRBD2 may supply D (5 bases each). V lost 8 bases and J 3 bases, leaving 17 bases between the germline ends. Per germline, CDR1 SEHNR and CDR2 FQNEAQ (reference sequence). The CDR3 is 15 residues long. CDR3: CASGPQGAYYNEQFF. CDR3 coding DNA: TGTGCCAGCGGCCCCCAGGGAGCCTACTACAATGAGCAGTTCTTC.

Concerning this clonotype itself: This may be a read error, as it is one base from a much larger clone. This chain uses TRBV12-3 or TRBV12-4 with TRBJ2-7; no definite D call. The V end lost 7 bases, the J end lost 3 bases, and 13 bases lay between the germline ends. This CDR3 comprises 13 residues. The CDR3 DNA is TGTGCCAGCACTTTTGCCATGGGCTACGAGCAGTACTTC. The encoded protein is CASTFAMGYEQYF.

The rearrangement links TRBV3-1 to TRBJ2-5, with 9 bases aligning to TRBD2. The CDR3 spans 16 residues. J lost 2 bases, V lost 2 bases, and 6 bases had no gene match. The germline gives CDR1 LGHDT, CDR2 YNNKEL (reference sequence). CDR3 sequence: CASSQIASGGQETQYF. The CDR3 nucleotides are TGTGCCAGCAGCCAAATCGCGAGCGGGGGGCAAGAGACCCAGTACTTC.

The chain is built from TRBV30 and TRBJ1-5, with 7 bases lining up with TRBD1. CDR1 is GTSNPN and CDR2 is SVGIG in the germline V gene (reference sequence). CDR3 length: 14 amino acids. V trimming: 8 bases; J trimming: 1 base; junction bases outside the gene matches: 8. Written as DNA, the CDR3 is TGTGCCACAGGGACAGCAGAAAGCAATCAGCCCCAGCATTTT. Protein: CATGTAESNQPQHF.

This clonotype was observed at least ten times. The chain uses TRBV5-1 and TRBJ2-7, with D perhaps matching TRBD2 (6 bases). The CDR3 is 18 residues long. Germline CDR1 and CDR2: SGHRS and YFSETQ. The V end lost 0 bases, the J end lost 2 bases, and 21 bases lay between the germline ends. The CDR3 DNA is TGCGCCAGCAGCTTGGCCGGTTTCGTCGTCGGGGGAACCTACGAGCAGTACTTC. Translated, it gives CASSLAGFVVGGTYEQYF.

CDR3 nucleotide sequence: TGTGCCAGCAGTTTACAGGGACAGAATGGCTACACCTTC. Amino acid sequence: CASSLQGQNGYTF. The rearrangement uses TRBV6-6 and TRBJ1-2, with TRBD1 matching 7 bases. The CDR3 has 13 amino acids. Germline V gene lookup returns CDR1 MNHNY and CDR2 SVGAGI (reference sequence). The V segment lost 4 bases and the J segment 6 bases; nucleotides outside the gene matches: 5.

The chain links TRBV7-9 to TRBJ2-1; 9 bases map to TRBD1. The germline V gene encodes CDR1 SEHNR and CDR2 FQNEAQ (reference sequence). This CDR3 region has 15 residues. Losses at the gene ends were 4 bases for V and 4 bases for J; bases not matched to a gene: 5. This CDR3 reads CASSSQGASYNEQFF. In nucleotides, the CDR3 is TGTGCCAGCAGCTCACAGGGGGCTTCGTACAATGAGCAGTTCTTC.

The gene calls are TRBV27 and TRBJ2-1; 13 bases are a match to TRBD2. CDR1 MNHEY and CDR2 SMNVEV come from the germline V gene (reference sequence). J gave up 8 bases and V 6 bases, and 7 bases lay outside the gene matches. CDR3 size: 15 residues. DNA for the CDR3: TGTGCCAGCAGATCACTAGCGGGAGGGCCCGATGAGCAGTTCTTC. As protein: CASRSLAGGPDEQFF.

V usage is TRBV7-2 and J usage is TRBJ1-5, with 12 bases identical to TRBD1. V lost 5 bases, J lost 4 bases, and 6 bases stayed unmatched. The germline gives CDR1 SGHTA, CDR2 FQGNSA. CDR3 length: 16 residues. Here the CDR3 DNA reads TGTGCCAGCAGCGATGGGACAGGGGGCTCTAATCAGCCCCAGCATTTT. Its protein is CASSDGTGGSNQPQHF.

This clonotype was seen a handful of times. The rearrangement links TRBV28 to TRBJ1-2; D gene unclear. Trimming removed 6 bases from V and 4 bases from J, with 12 bases in between. Germline V gene data show CDR1 as MDHEN and CDR2 as SYDVKM. This CDR3 comprises 13 residues. The chain's CDR3 is CASRSTDGYGYTF. In DNA form, the CDR3 reads TGTGCCAGCAGATCAACCGATGGCTATGGCTACACCTTC.

The sample holds many counts of this clonotype. The rearrangement links TRBV19 to TRBJ2-1; unclear D gene. V lost 4 bases and J lost 7, with 8 bases in between. The CDR3 is 12 residues long. Looked up from germline, CDR1 is LNHDA and CDR2 is SQIVND (reference sequence). Written as DNA, the CDR3 is TGTGCCAGTAGTAGTGGTTGGAATGAGCAGTTCTTC. It codes for CASSSGWNEQFF.

This clonotype was seen repeatedly, ten times or more. The gene calls are TRBV11-2 and TRBJ2-3, with 7 nucleotides matching TRBD1. The junction had 7 bases not matched to a gene; V was cut back by 5 bases and J by 2 bases. In germline, CDR1 is SGHAT, CDR2 FQNNGV. The CDR3 totals 15 residues. CDR3 sequence: CASSHRDRATDTQYF. CDR3 nucleotides: TGTGCCAGCAGCCACCGGGACAGAGCCACAGATACGCAGTATTTT.

The chain employs TRBV21-1 and TRBJ2-7; no DNA check was done on the table's D call, TRBD1. TRBV21-1 is flagged as a pseudogene. CDR3 length equals 14 residues. CDR3: CASSKPGPSYEQYF. CDR3 sequence (DNA): TGTGCCAGCAGCAAACCCGGGCCCTCCTACGAGCAGTACTTC.

The V gene is TRBV6-4, the J gene TRBJ2-1; no clear D gene. Trimming took 5 bases from V and 0 from J, leaving 11 bases between them. The CDR3 extends over 15 amino acids. From germline, CDR1 is MRHNA and CDR2 SNTAGT. CDR3 region: CASSPKISSYNEQFF. DNA for the CDR3: TGTGCCAGCAGTCCGAAAATTAGCTCCTACAATGAGCAGTTCTTC.